The 9 T cell receptor beta chains below all came from one sample that was sequenced in a study of blood T cell repertoires in COVID-19. Clones were sequenced by immunoSEQ multiplex PCR, and TCRdb holds only the in-frame ones, with some missing. This repertoire shows about 200,000 clones, about four fifths found once; its top ten account for about 8%. Sequenced material: peripheral blood. The receptors originated from an older woman with COVID-19, enrolled during active disease.

The chain carries TRBV24-1 and TRBJ2-3, with 7 bases matching TRBD1. V lost 7 bases and J lost 1; bases outside the gene matches: 7. Germline-derived CDR1 and CDR2 are KGHDR and SFDVKD. The CDR3 contains 15 residues. The CDR3 sequence: CATSAGGRGTDTQYF. The CDR3, as DNA: TGTGCCACCAGCGCAGGGGGAAGGGGCACAGATACGCAGTATTTT.

The chain is built from TRBV5-6 and TRBJ1-2; 9 bases are a match to TRBD1. Germline loops: CDR1 SGHDT, CDR2 YYEEEE. The V segment lost 2 bases and the J segment 4 bases; nucleotides outside the gene matches: 9. This CDR3 is 16 amino acids long. The CDR3 sequence: CASSFSELGQGYGYTF. The CDR3 DNA reads as TGTGCCAGCAGCTTCTCTGAGTTGGGACAGGGCTATGGCTACACCTTC.

This sequence joins TRBV6-2 or TRBV6-3 and TRBJ1-2; the D is unclear. The CDR3 runs 13 residues. The V and J ends lost 5 bases and 7 bases respectively, with 14 bases between them. Germline V lookup: CDR1 MNHEY, CDR2 SVGEGT. CDR3 loop: CASSTTLRGGYTF. The DNA of the CDR3 is TGTGCCAGCAGTACGACTCTACGTGGTGGCTACACCTTC.

The chain recombines TRBV11-1 with TRBJ2-7; 8 bases align to TRBD2. The length of the CDR3 is 15 residues. The germline CDR1 and CDR2 sequences are SGHAT and FQDESV (reference sequence). The V segment lost 5 bases and the J segment 9 bases; nucleotides outside the gene matches: 15. CDR3 bases: TGTGCCAGCAGCCCACCAGCGGGAGCTTTCTCTAGGCAGTACTTC. Translated, it gives CASSPPAGAFSRQYF.

The V call is TRBV30, the J call TRBJ1-5; 7 bases agree with TRBD1. Germline CDR1 GTSNPN, CDR2 SVGIG (reference sequence). The junction had 6 bases not matched to a gene; V was cut back by 1 base and J by 6 bases. This CDR3 has 14 amino acids. CDR3 amino acids: CAWSATGRRQPQHF. DNA for the CDR3: TGTGCCTGGAGTGCGACAGGGCGTCGTCAGCCCCAGCATTTT.

This sequence joins TRBV5-4 and TRBJ2-7, with 7 nucleotides matching TRBD2. CDR1 is SGHNT, CDR2 YYREEE, per germline (reference sequence). The CDR3 loop spans 15 amino acids. The ends lost 0 bases at V and 5 bases at J; junction bases unmatched: 8. The CDR3 here is CASSLGLAYEDEQYF. The CDR3 DNA follows: TGTGCCAGCAGCTTGGGACTAGCCTACGAGGACGAGCAGTACTTC.

This chain joins TRBV5-1 and TRBJ2-1, with D possibly being TRBD1 (6 bases). From germline, CDR1 is SGHRS and CDR2 YFSETQ. The length of the CDR3 is 13 residues. The V end lost 0 bases, the J end lost 8 bases, and 9 bases lay between the germline ends. CDR3 coding DNA: TGCGCCAGCAGCTTGGGTGGGGGCTATGAGCAGTTCTTC. Protein: CASSLGGGYEQFF.

The chain joins TRBV12-5 to TRBJ1-3; D is unresolved. V was shortened by 3 bases and J by 5 bases, with 14 bases between the two germline ends. CDR1 is LGHNT and CDR2 is FRNRAP in the germline V gene. The CDR3 is 15 amino acids. CDR3 region: CASGFAEGDRNTIYF. The CDR3, as DNA: TGTGCTAGTGGTTTCGCAGAGGGTGATAGAAACACCATATATTTT.

The chain recombines TRBV7-9 with TRBJ2-3; maybe TRBD2 (5 bases). From germline, CDR1 is SEHNR and CDR2 FQNEAQ (reference sequence). The V and J ends lost 5 bases and 0 bases respectively, with 15 bases between them. The CDR3 loop spans 16 amino acids. The CDR3 spells CASSASRGTSTDTQYF. CDR3 in DNA: TGTGCCAGCAGCGCGAGTCGGGGAACTAGCACAGATACGCAGTATTTT.